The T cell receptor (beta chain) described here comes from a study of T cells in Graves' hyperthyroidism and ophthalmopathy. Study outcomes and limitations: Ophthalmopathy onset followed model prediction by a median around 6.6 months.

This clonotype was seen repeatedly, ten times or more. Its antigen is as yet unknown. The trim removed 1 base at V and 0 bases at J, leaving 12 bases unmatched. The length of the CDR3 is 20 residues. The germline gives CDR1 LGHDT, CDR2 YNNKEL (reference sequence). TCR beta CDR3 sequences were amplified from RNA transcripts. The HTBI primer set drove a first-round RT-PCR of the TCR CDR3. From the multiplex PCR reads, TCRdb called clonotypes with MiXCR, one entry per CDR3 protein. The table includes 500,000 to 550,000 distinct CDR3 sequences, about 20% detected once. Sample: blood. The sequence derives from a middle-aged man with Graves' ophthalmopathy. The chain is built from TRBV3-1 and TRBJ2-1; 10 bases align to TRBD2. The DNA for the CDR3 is TGTGCCAGCAGCCAAGGCCATAGAGCGGGGGGGTCGAGCTCCTACAATGAGCAGTTCTTC. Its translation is CASSQGHRAGGSSSYNEQFF.